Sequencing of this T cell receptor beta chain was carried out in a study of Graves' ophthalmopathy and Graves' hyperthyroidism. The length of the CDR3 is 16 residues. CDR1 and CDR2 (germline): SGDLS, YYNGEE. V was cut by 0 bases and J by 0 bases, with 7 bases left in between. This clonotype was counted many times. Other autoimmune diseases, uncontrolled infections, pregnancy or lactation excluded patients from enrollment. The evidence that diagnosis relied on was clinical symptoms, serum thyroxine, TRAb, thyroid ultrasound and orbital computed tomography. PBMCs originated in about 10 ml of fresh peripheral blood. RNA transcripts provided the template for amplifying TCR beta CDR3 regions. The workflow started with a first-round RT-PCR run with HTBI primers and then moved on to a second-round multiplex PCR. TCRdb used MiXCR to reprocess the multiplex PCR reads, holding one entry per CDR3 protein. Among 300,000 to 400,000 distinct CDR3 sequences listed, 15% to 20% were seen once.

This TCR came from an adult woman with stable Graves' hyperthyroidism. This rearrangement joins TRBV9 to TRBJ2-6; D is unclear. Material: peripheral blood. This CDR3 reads CASSVDGASGANVLTF. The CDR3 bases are TGTGCCAGCAGCGTAGATGGAGCCTCTGGGGCCAACGTCCTGACTTTC.